The entry below describes one T cell receptor (beta chain). The antigen is unknown. This sample was taken from a study of T cells in Graves' hyperthyroidism and ophthalmopathy. Study observations and caveats: Clonotypes that were expanded in thyroid above 0.001 mostly appeared in blood too. Researchers report that a 13 V-J model separated ophthalmopathy from stable hyperthyroidism. Ophthalmopathy got predicted by the model a median approximately 6.3 months before its onset.

Trimming removed 2 bases at V and 0 bases at J, with 10 bases between. CDR1 is SNHLY, CDR2 FYNNEI, per germline. The CDR3 totals 16 residues. Amplified regions were TCR beta CDR3 sequences from RNA transcripts. The HTBI set primed first-round TCR CDR3 RT-PCR. TCRdb processed the multiplex PCR reads anew with MiXCR; each CDR3 protein has one entry. The sample consists of a few hundred thousand distinct CDR3 sequences, over 35% of them appearing once. This chain connects TRBV2 to TRBJ2-2; possibly TRBD1 for D (5 bases). The sample was peripheral blood or thyroid tissue (not recorded which). The source of this sequence is an adult woman with Graves' disease, either hyperthyroidism or ophthalmopathy (not recorded which). CDR3 loop: CASSEWGGSNTGELFF. DNA for the CDR3: TGTGCCAGCAGTGAATGGGGCGGTTCGAACACCGGGGAGCTGTTTTTT.